This is a list of T cell receptor beta chains from one sample in a study of T-cell memory formation after mild COVID-19. One entry per CDR3 protein, called by TCRdb with MiXCR from the 5' RACE reads. The sample shows 400,000 to 500,000 distinct CDR3 sequences, roughly 18% of them seen only once. Sequencing was done on a sample of PBMCs or a T cell subset sorted from them (not recorded which). Receptor source: a young man who had mild COVID-19 (a few samples of this study predate the infection). Cell type and time point are not known. Both conserved end residues are part of each CDR3. Fields, in order: J gene, clone size, CDR3 length, V gene, D gene, CDR3 DNA, CDR3 protein. D genes are given only for firm matches. Rows may omit the clone size; those that give it use once, few, many or a size class.

TRBJ2-3 | few | 16 | TRBV5-1 | TRBD1 | TGCGCCAGCAGCTCGGGACAGGCGACCCGCACAGATACGCAGTATTTT | CASSSGQATRTDTQYF
TRBJ1-1 | NA | 14 | TRBV20-1 | TRBD1 | TGCAGTGCTAGCCCAGCGGGACAGCTGACTGAAGCTTTCTTT | CSASPAGQLTEAFF
TRBJ2-2 | NA | 15 | TRBV5-1 | NA | TGCGCCAGCAGCACCCCGACCCCGAACACCGGGGAGCTGTTTTTT | CASSTPTPNTGELFF
TRBJ2-2 | NA | 13 | TRBV12-3/TRBV12-4 | TRBD1 | TGTGCCATCAATGACAGGGGCGCCGGGGAGCTGTTTTTT | CAINDRGAGELFF
TRBJ1-5 | NA | 14 | TRBV10-3 | NA | TGTGCCATCAGTGAGTCCTGGGACACTCAGCCCCAGCATTTT | CAISESWDTQPQHF
TRBJ2-7 | NA | 14 | TRBV11-2 | TRBD1 | TGTGCCAGCAGCCAGGGCAGGGGGCTGACTCGGAAGTACTTC | CASSQGRGLTRKYF
TRBJ2-2 | few | 15 | TRBV5-1 | NA | TGCGCCAGCAGCTTGAATCTGGCTAACACCGGGGAGCTGTTTTTT | CASSLNLANTGELFF
TRBJ1-5 | NA | 14 | TRBV27 | NA | TGTGCCAGCAGTTTAGGCCCCTGGAATCAGCCCCAGCATTTT | CASSLGPWNQPQHF
TRBJ2-2 | NA | 15 | TRBV7-3 | TRBD1 | TGTGCCAGCAGCTCAACGGGACAGGGCGCCGGGGAGCTGTTTTTT | CASSSTGQGAGELFF
TRBJ1-1 | many | 13 | TRBV9 | TRBD1 | TGTGCCAGCAGCCCGGACAGGGGAAATGAAGCTTTCTTT | CASSPDRGNEAFF
TRBJ2-7 | many | 15 | TRBV20-1 | NA | TGCAGTGCTCGTGGGACCCGGGGTGAAGAGCTCGAGCAGTACTTC | CSARGTRGEELEQYF
TRBJ2-1 | NA | 14 | TRBV12-3/TRBV12-4 | NA | TGTGCCAGCAGTCCCAGGACTGGGTACAATGAGCAGTTCTTC | CASSPRTGYNEQFF
TRBJ2-3 | few | 14 | TRBV20-1 | NA | TGCAGTGCTACGGACTCTACATTTATAGATACGCAGTATTTT | CSATDSTFIDTQYF
TRBJ2-5 | few | 15 | TRBV6-2/TRBV6-3 | TRBD1 | TGTGCCAGCAGTTGGGACAGGGAACTTGCAGAGACCCAGTACTTC | CASSWDRELAETQYF
TRBJ1-2 | few | 14 | TRBV7-9 | TRBD1 | TGTGCCAGCAGTTCCTCACAGGGGAACTATGGCTACACCTTC | CASSSSQGNYGYTF
TRBJ2-7 | few | 15 | TRBV20-1 | NA | TGCAGTGCTAGAGATCCCCAGGGGATAACCCGCGAGCAGTACTTC | CSARDPQGITREQYF
TRBJ2-7 | few | 13 | TRBV7-2 | TRBD2 | TGTGCCAGCAGCTTCCTAGCGGGCTACGAGCAGTACTTC | CASSFLAGYEQYF
TRBJ2-3 | few | 14 | TRBV14 | TRBD2 | TGTGCCAGCAGCCAAGGGGGACTAACCGATACGCAGTATTTT | CASSQGGLTDTQYF
TRBJ1-1 | few | 14 | TRBV2 | NA | TGTGCCAGCACCCCGGGAGGCATTTATATCGAAGCTTTCTTT | CASTPGGIYIEAFF
TRBJ1-3 | NA | 16 | TRBV20-1 | TRBD1 | TGCAGTGCTTCCTCCGGGACAGGGAGCACTGGAAACACCATATATTTT | CSASSGTGSTGNTIYF
TRBJ2-7 | NA | 13 | TRBV28 | TRBD2 | TGTGCCACCAAAGGACGGCTCGGGGGGGAGCAGTACTTC | CATKGRLGGEQYF
TRBJ2-7 | NA | 11 | TRBV7-9 | NA | TGTGCCGCAGGATCTACCTACGAGCAGTACTTC | CAAGSTYEQYF
TRBJ1-1 | few | 19 | TRBV28 | NA | TGTGCCAGCAGTTTCTTGGACCGTCCCCTTCGCGTCGGTTACACTGAAGCTTTCTTT | CASSFLDRPLRVGYTEAFF
TRBJ2-3 | few | 15 | TRBV7-2 | TRBD2 | TGTGCCAGCAGCTTAGGAGGACTAGCGGCAGATACGCAGTATTTT | CASSLGGLAADTQYF
TRBJ1-4 | NA | 13 | TRBV2 | NA | TGTGCCAGCAGTGAAATGATTAATGAAAAACTGTTTTTT | CASSEMINEKLFF
TRBJ1-2 | NA | 14 | TRBV7-9 | TRBD1 | TGTGCCAGCAGCTTTGGGACAGTCTCCTATGGCTACACCTTC | CASSFGTVSYGYTF
TRBJ2-3 | NA | 13 | TRBV20-1 | NA | TGCAGTCGTTTGTACCCCGGCACAGATACGCAGTATTTT | CSRLYPGTDTQYF
TRBJ2-7 | NA | 13 | TRBV7-9 | NA | TGTGCCAGCAGCCCCCAGATCCCCTACGAGCAGTACTTC | CASSPQIPYEQYF
TRBJ2-3 | NA | 16 | TRBV20-1 | NA | TGCAGTGCTATAGGGGTTTCGGGGGTTAGGAGCGATACGCAGTATTTT | CSAIGVSGVRSDTQYF
TRBJ1-6 | few | 13 | TRBV7-8 | NA | TGTGCCAGCAGCAGAACAGGAAATTCACCCCTCCACTTT | CASSRTGNSPLHF
TRBJ2-2 | few | 15 | TRBV5-3 | NA | TGTGCCAGAAGCTTGACCCCCACGAACACCGGGGAGCTGTTTTTT | CARSLTPTNTGELFF
TRBJ2-7 | NA | 15 | TRBV5-5 | NA | TGTGCCAGCAGCTTGGTGGCACCTAAGGCCTACGAGCAGTACTTC | CASSLVAPKAYEQYF
TRBJ1-3 | NA | 14 | TRBV12-3/TRBV12-4 | TRBD1 | TGTGCCAGCACCACCGAACAGGGGTTGGACACCATATATTTT | CASTTEQGLDTIYF
TRBJ2-5 | few | 15 | TRBV29-1 | TRBD1 | TGCAGCGTTGAGGGTATGGACAGGGATCAAGAGACCCAGTACTTC | CSVEGMDRDQETQYF
TRBJ1-2 | NA | 13 | TRBV5-5 | NA | TGTGCCAGCAGCTTTAGGGAACCCTATGGCTACACCTTC | CASSFREPYGYTF
TRBJ2-1 | few | 14 | TRBV20-1 | TRBD2 | TGCAGTGCCCCCAAGAGCGGGATCTACAATGAGCAGTTCTTC | CSAPKSGIYNEQFF
TRBJ1-1 | NA | 15 | TRBV28 | NA | TGTGCCAGCAGGGTCCTTGCAGGGGCTGGGACTGAAGCTTTCTTT | CASRVLAGAGTEAFF
TRBJ1-5 | few | 17 | TRBV4-1 | NA | TGCGCCAGCAGCCAAGAGAGGGGAGGGATCCCCAATCAGCCCCAGCATTTT | CASSQERGGIPNQPQHF
TRBJ2-7 | NA | 15 | TRBV5-5 | NA | TGTGCCAGCAGCTTGGCCAGGGAGTCGGGATACGAGCAGTACTTC | CASSLARESGYEQYF
TRBJ2-1 | NA | 18 | TRBV6-2/TRBV6-3 | NA | TGTGCCAGCAGTTACTCGACTGGTGGGGCGGGCTCCTACAATGAGCAGTTCTTC | CASSYSTGGAGSYNEQFF
TRBJ1-5 | few | 13 | TRBV7-2 | NA | TGTGCCAGCAGCTTTGAGGGGCGTCAGCCCCAGCATTTT | CASSFEGRQPQHF
TRBJ2-1 | NA | 14 | TRBV10-3 | NA | TGTGCCACCCGGGACACAACATCCTACAATGAGCAGTTCTTC | CATRDTTSYNEQFF
TRBJ2-5 | NA | 14 | TRBV12-5 | NA | TGTGCTAGTGGTTTGCCTGAAGGGCAAGAGACCCAGTACTTC | CASGLPEGQETQYF
TRBJ2-7 | few | 13 | TRBV12-3/TRBV12-4 | TRBD1 | TGTGCCAGCAGCCGAGGGGGCTTCTACGAGCAGTACTTC | CASSRGGFYEQYF
TRBJ1-4 | NA | 15 | TRBV7-9 | NA | TGTGCCAGCAGCGGTCCCGGTCTCCTTAATGAAAAACTGTTTTTT | CASSGPGLLNEKLFF
TRBJ1-3 | NA | 15 | TRBV7-8 | NA | TGTGCCAGCAGCCTCGCTGGGATGGGTGGAAACACCATATATTTT | CASSLAGMGGNTIYF
TRBJ1-6 | few | 14 | TRBV12-3/TRBV12-4 | TRBD1 | TGTGCCAGCAGTACCGGGACAGGAGATTCACCCCTCCACTTT | CASSTGTGDSPLHF
TRBJ1-2 | few | 15 | TRBV10-3 | TRBD1 | TGTGCCATCAGTGAGTCCGGACAGGATAACTATGGCTACACCTTC | CAISESGQDNYGYTF
TRBJ2-1 | NA | 16 | TRBV9 | TRBD2 | TGTGCCAGCAGCGTTGGTTGGCGGGGGGCGGGAAATGAGCAGTTCTTC | CASSVGWRGAGNEQFF
TRBJ1-1 | few | 15 | TRBV12-3/TRBV12-4 | TRBD1 | TGTGCCAGCACCCCCGGGACAGGACTGAACACTGAAGCTTTCTTT | CASTPGTGLNTEAFF
TRBJ2-7 | NA | 13 | TRBV7-9 | NA | TGTGCCAGCTACGGACCAACTTCCTACGAGCAGTACTTC | CASYGPTSYEQYF
TRBJ2-3 | NA | 14 | TRBV20-1 | NA | TGCAGTGCTCAACGGCTAGAAGAGACAGATACGCAGTATTTT | CSAQRLEETDTQYF
TRBJ2-1 | few | 18 | TRBV7-6 | NA | TGTGCCAGCAGCTTAGTTGTATCAGGGGCTCGTTCGGGCAATGAGCAGTTCTTC | CASSLVVSGARSGNEQFF
TRBJ1-1 | NA | 15 | TRBV6-5 | NA | TGTGCCAGCGTTGATCTGGGGGGCCAGAACACTGAAGCTTTCTTT | CASVDLGGQNTEAFF
TRBJ2-5 | NA | 17 | TRBV4-3 | NA | TGCGCCAGCAGCCAAGACCCCGGACTTCCGGGCGTAGAGACCCAGTACTTC | CASSQDPGLPGVETQYF